This entry concerns a single T cell receptor (beta chain). The antigen is not known. This sample is drawn from a study of Graves' ophthalmopathy and Graves' hyperthyroidism. V gave up 0 bases and J gave up 0 bases, with 6 bases separating them. The germline V gene has CDR1 GTSNPN and CDR2 SVGIG (reference sequence). There are 13 residues in the CDR3. Moderate-to-severe activity, with CAS ≥3, NOSPECS ≥4 and duration under 3 months, characterized the donors with ophthalmopathy. Clinical symptoms and serum thyroxine were used for diagnosis; TRAb, thyroid ultrasound and orbital computed tomography were also relied on. PBMCs came from 10 ml of fresh peripheral blood. TCR beta CDR3 regions were amplified from RNA transcripts. Second-round multiplex PCR came after first-round RT-PCR with HTBI primers. One entry per CDR3 protein results from TCRdb running MiXCR on the multiplex PCR reads. Found here are about 700,000 distinct CDR3 sequences, about two fifths of them singletons; the top ten hold about 3.3%.

Study-level results: A 13-signature model separated ophthalmopathy from stable hyperthyroidism, reaching less than 90% sensitivity and roughly 84% specificity cross-validated.

The source material was peripheral blood. This TCR came from an adult man with Graves' ophthalmopathy. This sequence joins TRBV30 and TRBJ2-7, with no clear D. CDR3: CAWSVMTSYEQYF. DNA for the CDR3: TGTGCCTGGAGTGTAATGACCTCCTACGAGCAGTACTTC.